This T cell receptor (beta chain) was profiled in a study of Graves' ophthalmopathy and Graves' hyperthyroidism (dated by TCRdb to 2016 to 2019). Study-level background: Peripheral blood samples were taken at the time of initial diagnosis, before any treatment was given. TCR beta repertoire signatures were used to distinguish Graves' ophthalmopathy from Graves' hyperthyroidism and to predict progression to ophthalmopathy. In several hyperthyroidism patients, the T-cell repertoires found in thyroid tissue were compared with those found in blood. After sampling, hyperthyroidism patients received methimazole starting at 30 mg daily, and ophthalmopathy patients received high-dose intravenous methylprednisolone. The roughly 94 discovery patients were randomly divided into training and test sets at a 7:3 ratio. In total, 135 blood samples were TCR-sequenced: 43 ophthalmopathy, roughly 77 hyperthyroidism and some 17 hyperthyroidism-to-ophthalmopathy patients. To explore V-J signatures distinguishing ophthalmopathy from hyperthyroidism, a discovery set of more than 95 patients (fewer than 45 ophthalmopathy, around 55 stable hyperthyroidism) was enrolled. The independent validation cohort included about 19 hyperthyroidism patients plus 17 patients who later progressed from hyperthyroidism to ophthalmopathy. Overall study results and their limits: Sample size was not predetermined statistically, and investigators were not blinded to group allocation. Ophthalmopathy was separated from stable hyperthyroidism by the 13-signature model with 85% to 90% sensitivity and roughly 83% specificity in cross-validation and with 80%/75% in the test set. In validation, the model predicted ophthalmopathy progression with more than 70% sensitivity and about 77% specificity; roughly 11 predicted patients were CT-confirmed with GO in a median of approximately 6.5 months. Most expanded thyroid clonotypes with frequency above 0.001 were also detected in blood, suggesting blood repertoires may reflect the thyroid immune response.

The ophthalmopathy patients had moderately to severely active disease, with a Clinical Activity Score of 3 or higher, a NOSPECS grade of 4 or higher, and a disease duration of less than 3 months. Anyone with other autoimmune diseases, uncontrolled infections, pregnancy or lactation was excluded from the study. Diagnosis was based on clinical symptoms, serum thyroxine, TRAb, thyroid ultrasound and orbital computed tomography. Using Ficoll-Paque density gradient centrifugation, PBMCs were isolated from about 9.4 ml of fresh peripheral blood. Trizol reagent was used to extract the total RNA, and its quality was then checked on an Agilent 2100 Bioanalyzer. This clonotype was picked up a small number of times. The clone's antigen remains unknown. No quality values exist for individual bases; no much larger clone is one base distant. For repertoire sequencing, the TCR beta CDR3 regions were amplified from RNA transcripts. A first-round RT-PCR used HTBI primers with the Qiagen OneStep RT-PCR kit, followed by a second-round multiplex PCR, size selection and purification. Libraries were sequenced paired-end with 100 bp reads on an Illumina HiSeq2000. The study's own analysis went as follows. SOAPnuke was used for read processing, and reads with adapters, uncalled bases, a mean Phred below 15, or no exact constant-primer or identifier match were discarded. COPE v1.2.5 was used to merge high-quality paired reads. Clonotypes were defined as unique nucleotide sequences and were aligned to IMGT TRB V, D and J references using MiTCR v1.1. Only V-J combinations with frequency above 0.0001 were analysed, covering 99% to 99.2% of repertoires. For each V-J combination, a TCR clonal expansion and chaos score was defined as the ratio of F50 clonal expansion to chaos observed in the TCRdist matrix. Welch's t-statistics and random forest were used to reduce the features to about 12 V-J combinations, which were then used as input to a naive Bayes classifier. Thyroid-blood repertoire similarity was quantified with the Morisita-Horn index. The public reads were reprocessed in TCRdb via fastp at Q25 and MiXCR, keeping in-frame beta chains. Each CDR3 protein gets just one entry, which takes the most common genes and DNA from the rows behind it. In this record, the V and J calls reflect TCRdb's handling and not the investigators' own analysis. Present in this sample are about 480,000 distinct CDR3 sequences, roughly 14% of which were seen just once. The ten largest account for around 9.8% of the sample.

Inclusive of the bounding cysteine and phenylalanine, the CDR3 is 13 residues long. The CDR3 DNA has 39 bases and is translated from base 1. V is shortened by 0 bases, J by 3 bases, and the region joining them spans 7 bases. According to the germline V gene, CDR1 reads SGDLS and CDR2 reads YYNGEE. This receptor was identified in a woman younger than 45 with Graves' ophthalmopathy. Donor details come from another sample of the same person, matched by shared clones. This chain is built from TRBV9 and TRBJ2-7; the D segment cannot be called with confidence. Material: blood. The CDR3 protein is CASSVGTNYEQYF. The bases are TGTGCCAGCAGCGTAGGTACAAACTACGAGCAGTACTTC.